Below, 6 T cell receptor beta chains from the same sample are listed, as sequenced in a study of T cell clonality in common variable immunodeficiency. Sequencing was performed with immunoSEQ multiplex PCR; in TCRdb, only in-frame clones are kept and a portion is missing. The sample contains more than 35,000 clones, none of them singletons. The sample taken for sequencing was peripheral blood mononuclear cells. The receptors were gathered from a person aged 18-69 years in good health.

The table lists this clone with many counts. The read is 3 residues too short to cover the CDR3 end, so that end is filled in from the germline J gene. The chain uses TRBV5-4 and TRBJ1-4; 10 bases fit TRBD1. The V gene's germline CDR1 is SGHNT and CDR2 YYREEE (reference sequence). V was clipped by 0 bases and J by 7 bases; unmatched bases: 6. The CDR3 length is 16 residues. Incomplete CDR3 DNA: TGTGCCAGCAGCTTGGGTTCGGGACAGGGGTTTGAAAAA. This gives the protein CASSLGSGQGFEK. The entire CDR3 protein reads CASSLGSGQGFEKLFF.

This clone was counted ten times or more. The sequenced fragment ends 3 residues before the CDR3 boundary, so the rest is inferred from the germline J gene. The chain combines TRBV18 with TRBJ1-3; 8 bases line up with TRBD1. V was clipped by 3 bases and J by 2 bases; unmatched bases: 3. The CDR3 sequence is 15 residues long. Germline lookup yields CDR1 KGHSH and CDR2 LQKENI. The sequenced part of the CDR3 DNA is TGTGCCAGCTCACCGGACAGGGCTCCTGGAAACACC. Translation: CASSPDRAPGNT. The complete CDR3 sequence is CASSPDRAPGNTIYF.

This clone showed up many times. The read ends 3 residues early relative to the CDR3; the germline J gene fills the gap. This chain connects TRBV13 to TRBJ2-1; 8 bases align to TRBD2. The CDR3 is 15 amino acids. The germline V gene encodes CDR1 PRHDT and CDR2 FYEKMQ (reference sequence). V lost 6 bases, J lost 0 bases, and 4 bases stayed unmatched. The sequenced CDR3 bases are TGTGCCAGCAGGGGGAGCGGGAGCTCCTACAATGAG. Its protein is CASRGSGSSYNE. The full CDR3 reads CASRGSGSSYNEQFF.

The table lists this clone with many counts. The read terminates 3 residues before the CDR3 end, so the remaining end is supplied by the germline J gene. V gene TRBV6-1 combines with J gene TRBJ2-5, with D tentatively TRBD2 (6 bases). This CDR3 comprises 16 residues. Germline CDR1 MNHNS, CDR2 SASEGT. V was shortened by 3 bases and J by 1 base, with 15 bases between the two germline ends. The CDR3 DNA, read in part, is TGTGCCAGCAGTGATCAGGTGGGGGGAAGCCAAGAGACC. Translation gives CASSDQVGGSQET. The CDR3 reads in full as CASSDQVGGSQETQYF.

This clone has a count of ten or more. Sequencing ends 3 residues short of the CDR3 end; the germline J gene provides the rest. The rearrangement joins TRBV20-1 to TRBJ2-7; 7 bases are shared with TRBD2. CDR1 and CDR2 (germline): DFQATT, SNEGSKA (reference sequence). V shed 1 base and J 2 bases; nucleotides not matched to a gene: 2. The CDR3 has 13 amino acids. CDR3 sequence reads: CSARVAGAYEQYF. The DNA read from the CDR3 is TGCAGTGCTAGAGTGGCGGGAGCCTACGAG.

There are many counts of this clone. The sequence runs out 3 residues before the end of the CDR3; the remainder is reconstructed from the germline J gene. The chain recombines TRBV7-8 with TRBJ1-3; possible D gene TRBD1, 5 bases. V was cut by 5 bases and J by 0 bases, with 14 bases left in between. Per germline, CDR1 SGHVS and CDR2 FQNEAQ. This CDR3 is 16 amino acids long. CDR3 DNA, as far as it was read: TGTGCCAGCAGCCTCAGGGTAATGGACTCTGGAAACACC. Translating it yields CASSLRVMDSGNT. The complete CDR3 sequence is CASSLRVMDSGNTIYF. Using reference TRBV7-8 and TRBJ1-3 for the parts outside the CDR3, the full variable domain is GAGVSQSPRYKVAKRGQDVALRCDPISGHVSLFWYQQALGQGPEFLTYFQNEAQLDKSGLPSDRFFAERPEGSVSTLKIQRTQQEDSAVYLCASSLRVMDSGNTIYFGEGSWLTVV.